The 28 T cell receptor beta chains listed next were all sequenced from one sample in a study of T cells in Graves' hyperthyroidism and ophthalmopathy. Authors of the study amplified TCR beta CDR3 regions from RNA transcripts. Researchers ran a first-round RT-PCR on the TCR CDR3 using the HTBI primer set. In TCRdb, the multiplex PCR reads were re-called with MiXCR into one record per CDR3 protein. The profile covers roughly 630,000 distinct CDR3 sequences, with approximately 14% appearing a single time and 6.5% to 8% taken by the ten largest. Sample: blood. Every receptor here comes from a woman in her thirties with Graves' hyperthyroidism.

V is TRBV3-1 and J is TRBJ1-4; possibly TRBD1 for D (5 bases). The CDR3 extends over 11 amino acids. The V and J ends lost 6 bases and 6 bases respectively, with 5 bases between them. The germline CDR1 and CDR2 sequences are LGHDT and YNNKEL (reference sequence). CDR3 sequence (DNA): TGTGCCAGCAGACAGGATGAAAAACTGTTTTTT. Its translation is CASRQDEKLFF.

This clonotype was counted a few times. This chain connects TRBV20-1 to TRBJ2-2; TRBD2 matches at 11 bases. The germline V gene has CDR1 DFQATT and CDR2 SNEGSKA (reference sequence). V lost 3 bases, J lost 7 bases, and 4 bases stayed unmatched. The CDR3 has 14 amino acids. The CDR3 region has the DNA TGCAGTGCTAGGACTAGCGGGATCAGCGGGGAGCTGTTTTTT. Amino acid sequence: CSARTSGISGELFF.

V and J are TRBV7-9 and TRBJ2-5, with 11 bases fitting TRBD2. The CDR3 extends over 17 amino acids. V lost 4 bases to trimming and J lost 2 bases; unmatched junction nucleotides: 9. Per germline, CDR1 SEHNR and CDR2 FQNEAQ (reference sequence). The CDR3 reads CASSSEGLAGGQETQYF. CDR3 in DNA: TGTGCCAGCAGCTCGGAGGGGCTAGCGGGAGGACAAGAGACCCAGTACTTC.

This clonotype was counted many times. CDR3 nucleotide sequence: TGTGCCAGCAGCCAGACCGGGACAGAGTTGTACGAGCAGTTCTTC. Protein: CASSQTGTELYEQFF. This chain connects TRBV3-1 to TRBJ2-7; 7 bases map to TRBD1. The better agreement between TRBJ2-1 and the DNA end casts doubt on the J call. The CDR3 is 15 residues long. The germline V gene has CDR1 LGHDT and CDR2 YNNKEL (reference sequence).

This clonotype was found a few times. The J gene is TRBJ1-3, the V gene TRBV7-9, with D possibly being TRBD1 (6 bases). This CDR3 has 12 amino acids. Germline-derived CDR1 and CDR2 are SEHNR and FQNEAQ (reference sequence). V was clipped by 11 bases and J by 4 bases, with 12 bases between them. CDR3 protein: CAGEGGGNTIYF. The CDR3 DNA sequence: TGTGCCGGCGAGGGGGGCGGAAACACCATATATTTT.

This clonotype came up many times. The J gene is TRBJ2-5, the V gene TRBV20-1, with TRBD2 as a possible D gene (5 bases). In germline, CDR1 is DFQATT, CDR2 SNEGSKA (reference sequence). Trimming pared 0 bases from V and 2 bases from J, leaving 16 bases between. The CDR3 loop spans 16 amino acids. CDR3 in DNA: TGCAGTGCTAGAGATCACGCGGGCAGGATACAAGAGACCCAGTACTTC. Residues: CSARDHAGRIQETQYF.

This clonotype was seen a handful of times. CDR3 region: CASSRDGLPEAFF. The CDR3 DNA reads TGCGCCAGCAGCAGGGACGGCCTTCCTGAAGCTTTCTTT. This sequence joins TRBV5-1 and TRBJ1-1; D might be TRBD1 (5 bases). There are 13 residues in the CDR3. The germline gives CDR1 SGHRS, CDR2 YFSETQ. The V gene lost 4 bases and the J gene lost 6 bases, with 13 bases spanning the gap.

This clonotype was counted many times. The V call is TRBV6-2 or TRBV6-3, the J call TRBJ1-1; D is uncertain. The CDR3 runs 13 residues. CDR1 is MNHEY and CDR2 is SVGEGT in the germline V gene. Trimming took off 4 bases at V and 5 bases at J, with 11 bases between the two ends. DNA for the CDR3: TGTGCCAGCAGTTCCCCAGGAAGAACTGAAGCTTTCTTT. Its translation: CASSSPGRTEAFF.

The table lists this clonotype with many counts. CDR3 bases: TGTGCCAGCTTAGCGACAGGGGGCAACTATGGCTACACCTTC. Its protein product is CASLATGGNYGYTF. The chain carries TRBV12-3 or TRBV12-4 and TRBJ1-2, with 10 bases aligning to TRBD1. J lost 2 bases, V lost 8 bases, and 5 bases had no gene match. The CDR3 runs 14 residues.

The sample holds a few counts of this clonotype. CDR3 nucleotide sequence: TGTGCCAGCAGCCAAGATATGTGGACTAGCGGAGGGAAGAACACCGGGGAGCTGTTTTTT. Protein: CASSQDMWTSGGKNTGELFF. This chain connects TRBV4-2 to TRBJ2-2; TRBD2 aligns across 10 bases. Trimming removed 0 bases from V and 1 base from J; junction bases left unmatched: 11. The CDR3 has 20 residues. The V gene's germline CDR1 is LGHNA and CDR2 YNFKEQ.

The gene calls are TRBV19 and TRBJ2-7; 8 bases agree with TRBD1. J lost 1 base, V lost 8 bases, and 4 bases had no gene match. Germline V lookup: CDR1 LNHDA, CDR2 SQIVND (reference sequence). The CDR3 runs to 13 residues. Here the CDR3 DNA reads TGTGCCAGTCACCGACAGGGGTCCTACGAGCAGTACTTC. As protein: CASHRQGSYEQYF.

In its sample, this clonotype was seen a few times. The rearrangement links TRBV27 to TRBJ1-2; D call uncertain. The CDR3 is 13 residues long. Germline V gene sequence: CDR1 MNHEY, CDR2 SMNVEV (reference sequence). The V and J ends lost 3 bases and 4 bases respectively, with 9 bases between them. The CDR3, as DNA: TGTGCCAGCAGTTTGGATCAGACCTATGGCTACACCTTC. This translates into CASSLDQTYGYTF.

The chain recombines TRBV3-1 with TRBJ2-7, with TRBD2 identical over 9 bases. V dropped 0 bases and J dropped 5; count of bases not matched to a gene: 11. The germline gives CDR1 LGHDT, CDR2 YNNKEL (reference sequence). The CDR3 has 17 amino acids. The CDR3 DNA reads as TGTGCCAGCAGCCAAGATCATGGCGGGAGGGCCGTCCACGAGCAGTACTTC. Protein: CASSQDHGGRAVHEQYF.

The rearrangement links TRBV4-2 to TRBJ2-7, with TRBD1 matching 7 bases. Germline assignment: CDR1 LGHNA and CDR2 YNFKEQ. This CDR3 comprises 15 residues. Trimming removed 1 base from V and 2 bases from J; junction bases left unmatched: 5. The CDR3 nucleotides read TGTGCCAGCAGCCAAGGTCGACAGGGTACCTACGAGCAGTACTTC. This translates into CASSQGRQGTYEQYF.

A remark on this clonotype: A single base separates this from a much larger clone, so it may be a read error. The chain combines TRBV6-1 with TRBJ2-2; D is uncertain. The V and J ends lost 3 bases and 5 bases respectively, with 4 bases between them. The CDR3 spans 12 residues. The germline V gene encodes CDR1 MNHNS and CDR2 SASEGT. The DNA for the CDR3 is TGTGCCAGCAGTGATGAAACCGGGGAGCTGTTTTTT. The encoded protein is CASSDETGELFF.

The rearrangement links TRBV9 to TRBJ2-7; TRBD1 aligns across 9 bases. The V segment lost 0 bases and the J segment 2 bases; nucleotides outside the gene matches: 6. The CDR3 length is 16 residues. Germline V CDR1 and CDR2: SGDLS, YYNGEE. CDR3 bases: TGTGCCAGCAGCGTAGGAACCGGGACAGGGACCTACGAGCAGTACTTC. Translating it yields CASSVGTGTGTYEQYF.

The chain joins TRBV11-2 to TRBJ2-7; D gene ambiguous. Germline loops: CDR1 SGHAT, CDR2 FQNNGV. The CDR3 runs 12 residues. Between the trimmed V and J ends, which lost 5 bases and 3 bases, there was a span of 8 bases. The CDR3 region has the DNA TGTGCCAGCAGCATTGGAGTCTACGAGCAGTACTTC. Protein: CASSIGVYEQYF.

This chain joins TRBV18 and TRBJ1-5; perhaps TRBD1 as D (5 bases). V was shortened by 2 bases and J by 10 bases, with 15 bases between the two germline ends. CDR1 is KGHSH, CDR2 LQKENI, per germline. The length of the CDR3 is 14 residues. The CDR3 DNA follows: TGTGCCAGCTCACCAGGGACCCCCAGCCGACCCCAGCATTTT. Translating it yields CASSPGTPSRPQHF.

This clonotype was counted ten times or more. The chain recombines TRBV7-9 with TRBJ2-7; no firm D call. Deletions cut 5 bases from V and 1 base from J, with 9 bases between. Germline V gene sequence: CDR1 SEHNR, CDR2 FQNEAQ (reference sequence). CDR3 length: 13 residues. CDR3: CASSPPRSYEQYF. The CDR3 DNA sequence: TGTGCCAGCAGCCCCCCGAGATCCTACGAGCAGTACTTC.

This clonotype was recorded at least ten times. The chain combines TRBV2 with TRBJ1-2; 10 positions match TRBD1. Trimming took 7 bases from V and 8 from J; bases not matched to a gene: 7. In germline, CDR1 is SNHLY, CDR2 FYNNEI. CDR3 size: 13 residues. The CDR3 DNA sequence: TGTGCCAGCACAGAGACAGGGGGCGCCGGCTACACCTTC. Protein product: CASTETGGAGYTF.

The CDR3 coding sequence is TGTGCCAGCAGCCAATGGGGCGCGGGACAGGGGGCTGGGCAGCCCCAGCATTTT. This gives the protein CASSQWGAGQGAGQPQHF. The V and J genes are TRBV6-1 and TRBJ1-5; TRBD1 aligns across 12 bases. After removal of 6 bases from V and 7 bases from J, the junction contained 16 bases not matched to a gene. The germline V gene has CDR1 MNHNS and CDR2 SASEGT. This CDR3 has 18 residues.

The rearrangement links TRBV15 to TRBJ2-7; the D gene could be TRBD1 or TRBD2 (6 bases each). The germline gives CDR1 LNHNV, CDR2 YYDKDF (reference sequence). V lost 5 bases and J lost 1, with 9 bases in between. The CDR3 contains 13 residues. The CDR3 DNA is TGTGCCACCAGCCCGGGGGCATCCTACGAGCAGTACTTC. The encoded protein is CATSPGASYEQYF. Looking up the rest from reference TRBV15 and TRBJ2-7 gives the full variable domain: DAMVIQNPRYQVTQFGKPVTLSCSQTLNHNVMYWYQQKSSQAPKLLFHYYDKDFNNEADTPDNFQSRRPNTSFCFLDIRSPGLGDTAMYLCATSPGASYEQYFGPGTRLTVT.

This clonotype came up many times. The chain carries TRBV7-2 and TRBJ2-7; D assignment may be TRBD1 or TRBD2 (5 bases each). Trimming shortened V by 0 bases and J by 4 bases, and 13 bases separated the two germline ends. Germline lookup yields CDR1 SGHTA and CDR2 FQGNSA. This CDR3 contains 15 residues. The CDR3 loop reads CASSLAGARLYEQYF. CDR3 bases: TGTGCCAGCAGCTTAGCCGGGGCGCGTTTGTACGAGCAGTACTTC.

This clonotype was counted many times. The V gene is TRBV27, the J gene TRBJ2-1; no clear D. Trimming shortened V by 5 bases and J by 5 bases, and 7 bases separated the two germline ends. The CDR3 covers 12 residues. Germline CDR1 and CDR2: MNHEY and SMNVEV (reference sequence). DNA of the CDR3: TGTGCCAGCAGTCACGGAAACAATGAGCAGTTCTTC. This encodes CASSHGNNEQFF.

This clonotype was counted at least ten times. The chain is built from TRBV24-1 and TRBJ2-3, with D uncertain. CDR1 KGHDR and CDR2 SFDVKD come from the germline V gene. The CDR3 runs to 15 residues. The V and J ends lost 3 bases and 2 bases respectively, with 11 bases between them. CDR3 bases: TGTGCCACCAGTGATAGAGGACGCGCCACAGATACGCAGTATTTT. This gives the protein CATSDRGRATDTQYF.

This clonotype occurred a few times. V is TRBV14 and J is TRBJ2-2; D is unresolved. V gave up 1 base and J gave up 7 bases, with 7 bases separating them. CDR3 length: 13 amino acids. In germline, CDR1 is SGHDN, CDR2 FVKESK. The CDR3 region has the DNA TGTGCCAGCAGCCAAGTACTGGGCGGGGAGCTGTTTTTT. Its translation: CASSQVLGGELFF.

The genes are TRBV6-1 and TRBJ1-6; D may be TRBD1 (5 bases). Trimming stripped 5 bases from V and 8 bases from J, with 13 bases between. The germline gives CDR1 MNHNS, CDR2 SASEGT. This CDR3 region has 14 residues. CDR3 in DNA: TGTGCCAGCAGTCGTGGGACCGCAGATTCACCCCTCCACTTT. It is translated as CASSRGTADSPLHF.

This clonotype was seen at least ten times. The rearrangement links TRBV7-2 to TRBJ2-7; TRBD2 agrees at 14 bases. After removal of 5 bases from V and 0 bases from J, the junction contained 12 bases not matched to a gene. Germline lookup yields CDR1 SGHTA and CDR2 FQGNSA. This CDR3 has 19 amino acids. CDR3 sequence reads: CASSQITGTSGSYSYEQYF. The DNA of the CDR3 is TGTGCCAGCAGCCAAATAACCGGGACTAGCGGGAGCTACTCCTACGAGCAGTACTTC.